A single TCR beta chain is shown here with its context. Its antigen is currently unknown. Semi-nested PCR with Nested Universal Primer A followed constant-region reverse priming of full-length variable regions. TCRdb redid the calling of the 5' RACE reads with MiXCR, one entry per CDR3 protein. This sample yields about 55,000 distinct CDR3 sequences, of which about 15% are seen a single time; around 2% belongs to the top ten. Study-wide points: The TCR gene usage of tumor memory CD4+ T cells clustered together with blood and lymph node memory CD4+ cells and with lymph node naive CD4+ cells.

Trimming stripped 8 bases from V and 4 bases from J, with 12 bases between. CDR3 length equals 13 residues. The receptor comes from a female donor with breast cancer. V gene TRBV12-3 or TRBV12-4 combines with J gene TRBJ1-5; no definite D call. The source material was naive CD4+ T cells sorted from blood. Stated subset: naive CD4+ T cells, CD4+CD45RA+CD25-. In DNA, the CDR3 is TGTGCCAGCCGGCAGCACGGAAATCAGCCCCAGCATTTT. Protein product: CASRQHGNQPQHF.